The 18 T cell receptor beta chains presented below share a single source sample, sequenced in a study of T cell changes during pregnancy in multiple sclerosis. TCRdb's copy holds only in-frame clones and misses some; the assay was immunoSEQ multiplex PCR. The sample yields about 89,000 clones, 94% seen once. The input for sequencing was peripheral blood, taken in the third trimester of pregnancy. The receptor source for this set is a female donor with multiple sclerosis, enrolled in a pregnancy study.

CDR3 sequence reads: CSVAKAAEGNTIYF. The DNA of the CDR3 is TGCAGCGTGGCAAAGGCCGCGGAGGGAAACACCATATATTTT. V gene TRBV29-1 combines with J gene TRBJ1-3; D unresolved. The CDR3 extends over 14 amino acids. V lost 6 bases, J lost 4 bases, and 16 bases lay in between. The germline V gene encodes CDR1 SQVTM and CDR2 ANQGSEA.

V gene TRBV5-6 combines with J gene TRBJ2-7; maybe TRBD2 (5 bases). Germline loops: CDR1 SGHDT, CDR2 YYEEEE. The CDR3 has 13 amino acids. V was shortened by 2 bases and J by 9 bases, with 15 bases between the two germline ends. CDR3 bases: TGTGCCAGCAGCTTACGGCCGGGAACTAGGCAGTACTTC. As protein: CASSLRPGTRQYF.

The chain couples TRBV7-9 to TRBJ1-3; no reliable D call. Between the trimmed V and J ends, which lost 1 base and 9 bases, there was a span of 13 bases. Germline V gene data show CDR1 as SEHNR and CDR2 as FQNEAQ (reference sequence). This CDR3 has 14 amino acids. The CDR3 is CASSLGVQGGTIYF. The CDR3 DNA follows: TGTGCCAGCAGCTTAGGAGTACAAGGAGGCACCATATATTTT.

The chain uses TRBV27 and TRBJ2-5; D remains ambiguous. Germline-derived CDR1 and CDR2 are MNHEY and SMNVEV (reference sequence). The CDR3 is 13 amino acids. Trimming left V 0 bases short and J 5 bases short, with 7 bases between. The CDR3 DNA reads as TGTGCCAGCAGTTTATCCGCCGGGGAGACCCAGTACTTC. It yields the protein CASSLSAGETQYF.

The chain is built from TRBV9 and TRBJ2-7; D might be TRBD2 (5 bases). Trimming took off 0 bases at V and 4 bases at J, with 8 bases between the two ends. The germline gives CDR1 SGDLS, CDR2 YYNGEE. The CDR3 length is 13 residues. The CDR3 DNA follows: TGTGCCAGCAGCGTAGGCGGGCCATACGAGCAGTACTTC. As protein: CASSVGGPYEQYF.

This clone was seen a few times. The rearrangement uses TRBV27 and TRBJ2-7; TRBD2 matches 14 bases. The CDR3 runs 17 residues. The germline gives CDR1 MNHEY, CDR2 SMNVEV (reference sequence). The junction had 8 bases not matched to a gene; V was cut back by 5 bases and J by 2 bases. CDR3 in DNA: TGTGCCAGCAGTCCGACGGGACTAGCGGGAGATCCCTACGAGCAGTACTTC. Translated, it gives CASSPTGLAGDPYEQYF.

This chain joins TRBV7-8 and TRBJ2-7, with 11 bases matching TRBD1. V shed 2 bases and J 6 bases; nucleotides not matched to a gene: 6. CDR3 length: 15 residues. The germline V gene has CDR1 SGHVS and CDR2 FQNEAQ. The CDR3 reads CASSLTGTGGAEQYF. CDR3 DNA: TGTGCCAGCAGCTTAACTGGGACAGGGGGTGCCGAGCAGTACTTC. Drawing the rest from reference TRBV7-8 and TRBJ2-7, the complete variable domain is GAGVSQSPRYKVAKRGQDVALRCDPISGHVSLFWYQQALGQGPEFLTYFQNEAQLDKSGLPSDRFFAERPEGSVSTLKIQRTQQEDSAVYLCASSLTGTGGAEQYFGPGTRLTVT.

This clone was recorded only once. J is TRBJ2-7 and V is TRBV5-1, with TRBD2 as a possible D gene (5 bases). Germline CDR1 SGHRS, CDR2 YFSETQ. Trimming took 5 bases from V and 5 from J, leaving 17 bases between them. The CDR3 contains 14 residues. The CDR3 DNA sequence: TGCGCCAGCAGAGCTGACACCGGGGTTGACGAGCAGTACTTC. Its protein is CASRADTGVDEQYF.

The chain recombines TRBV27 with TRBJ2-2, with 10 bases lining up with TRBD2. Germline assignment: CDR1 MNHEY and CDR2 SMNVEV (reference sequence). V dropped 8 bases and J dropped 6; count of bases not matched to a gene: 15. The CDR3 length is 17 residues. The CDR3 here is CASARIAGGGGPGELFF. CDR3 bases: TGTGCCAGCGCCCGGATAGCGGGAGGTGGGGGACCCGGGGAGCTGTTTTTT.

CDR3 in amino acids: CASSAGGTSYEQYF. The CDR3 DNA follows: TGTGCCAGCAGTGCGGGAGGGACTAGCTACGAGCAGTACTTC. This chain links TRBV28 with TRBJ2-7; 9 nucleotides match TRBD2. V shed 5 bases and J 3 bases; nucleotides not matched to a gene: 5. Germline lookup yields CDR1 MDHEN and CDR2 SYDVKM. The CDR3 runs 14 residues.

This sequence joins TRBV7-6 and TRBJ1-4; D is undetermined. The V and J ends lost 0 bases and 11 bases respectively, with 16 bases between them. The CDR3 spans 15 residues. Germline V gives CDR1 SGHVS, CDR2 FNYEAQ. The chain's CDR3 is CASSLAKTELGKLFF. The CDR3 DNA follows: TGTGCCAGCAGCTTAGCGAAGACGGAGCTTGGCAAACTGTTTTTT. The full variable domain, completed using reference TRBV7-6 and TRBJ1-4, is GAGVSQSPRYKVTKRGQDVALRCDPISGHVSLYWYRQALGQGPEFLTYFNYEAQQDKSGLPNDRFSAERPEGSISTLTIQRTEQRDSAMYRCASSLAKTELGKLFFGSGTQLSVL.

This sequence joins TRBV4-3 and TRBJ2-2; D is possibly TRBD2 (6 bases). There are 17 residues in the CDR3. Germline loops: CDR1 LGHNA, CDR2 YSLEER. The V end was cut by 3 bases, the J end by 0 bases, with 14 bases between. CDR3 residues: CASSQEGGLANTGELFF. CDR3 sequence (DNA): TGCGCCAGCAGCCAGGAAGGAGGGCTGGCGAACACCGGGGAGCTGTTTTTT.

This clone was seen once. The chain employs TRBV2 and TRBJ2-7; no firm D call. Per the germline V gene, CDR1 is SNHLY and CDR2 is FYNNEI. V was shortened by 6 bases and J by 5 bases, with 8 bases between the two germline ends. The CDR3 is 11 amino acids. The CDR3 DNA is TGTGCCAGCAGGGCGAGGCACGAGCAGTACTTC. Its protein product is CASRARHEQYF.

J is TRBJ1-2 and V is TRBV4-1; possible D gene TRBD1, 5 bases. The CDR3 contains 15 residues. V was cut by 0 bases and J by 5 bases, with 13 bases left in between. Germline CDR1 reads MGHRA; CDR2 reads YSYEKL. Written as DNA, the CDR3 is TGCGCCAGCAGCCAAGAGTGGACAAAAGAATATGGCTACACCTTC. Protein product: CASSQEWTKEYGYTF.

The chain uses TRBV9 and TRBJ2-1, with a tentative D call TRBD2 (6 bases). V gave up 1 base and J gave up 9 bases, with 14 bases separating them. Germline loops: CDR1 SGDLS, CDR2 YYNGEE. The CDR3 spans 14 residues. The CDR3 nucleotides are TGTGCCAGCAGCGTAACAAGCTCGCGGGGTGAGCAGTTCTTC. Protein sequence: CASSVTSSRGEQFF.

The genes are TRBV6-1 and TRBJ2-1; TRBD2 agrees at 9 bases. CDR1 is MNHNS, CDR2 SASEGT, per germline. This CDR3 region has 14 residues. Losses at the gene ends were 4 bases for V and 10 bases for J; bases not matched to a gene: 8. The DNA of the CDR3 is TGTGCCAGCAGTGCCACAGGGACTAGCTACGAGCAGTTCTTC. This gives the protein CASSATGTSYEQFF.

V and J are TRBV5-1 and TRBJ1-2, with a weak D call TRBD1 (5 bases). V lost 1 base and J lost 4, with 11 bases in between. From germline, CDR1 is SGHRS and CDR2 YFSETQ. The CDR3 runs 14 residues. CDR3 sequence: CASSLQGFSYGYTF. Written as DNA, the CDR3 is TGCGCCAGCAGCTTGCAGGGTTTTTCCTATGGCTACACCTTC.

The rearrangement uses TRBV29-1 and TRBJ2-3, with TRBD1 as a possible D gene (5 bases). The CDR3 loop spans 13 amino acids. The germline V gene encodes CDR1 SQVTM and CDR2 ANQGSEA. Trimming pared 6 bases from V and 2 bases from J, leaving 12 bases between. The CDR3 loop reads CSVTTDLTDTQYF. Written as DNA, the CDR3 is TGCAGCGTCACGACAGACCTCACAGATACGCAGTATTTT.